This TCR beta chain was sequenced during a study of human T cells and chemical hapten exposure. Study conclusions and caveats: Having alopecia, donors may respond immunologically unlike healthy people. PT1 expanded TCR numbers rose with patch test score.

In this sample, this clonotype turned up many times. Its antigen is not known. It was the library that attached unique molecular identifiers to individual cDNA molecules. As processed by the authors: TCR counts had a median of about 92,000 per sample and spanned roughly 23,224 to 690,600. TCRdb independently ran MiXCR on the RACE reads; one entry per CDR3 protein. The V and J calls, along with clone size, are taken from TCRdb and not from the paper's own processing. The sample gives roughly 52,000 distinct CDR3 sequences, 9.5% to 10% of which show up once; about 1.7% is in the top ten. Germline V gene data show CDR1 as MNHNS and CDR2 as SASEGT. Trimming took off 6 bases at V and 1 base at J, with 6 bases between the two ends. This CDR3 contains 12 residues. Time point meaning: patch test 2, 6 weeks after DPC sensitization. Documented treatment: therapeutic diphenylcyclopropenone sensitization with weekly scalp DPC.

The sequenced sample was whole blood, obtained in connection with sensitization to the hapten diphenylcyclopropenone (DPC). This chain links TRBV6-1 with TRBJ1-1; D not resolved. This clonotype was obtained from a woman in her 50s with alopecia areata. Some clones in this sample may be carry-over from other donors' samples. CDR3 loop: CASRPTNTEAFF. The DNA of the CDR3 is TGTGCCAGCAGGCCCACGAACACTGAAGCTTTCTTT.